The next 11 T cell receptor beta chains were all read from a single sample in a study of blood T cell repertoires in COVID-19. Profiled with immunoSEQ multiplex PCR; TCRdb holds only in-frame clones, not every one. The sample holds approximately 190,000 clones, 84% seen once. Sequencing used PBMCs or T cells enriched from blood (not recorded which). Receptors originate from a woman aged 25 to 45 who had been exposed to COVID-19.

V and J are TRBV7-6 and TRBJ2-1; D is perhaps TRBD1 (5 bases). The CDR3 length is 16 residues. Per germline, CDR1 SGHVS and CDR2 FNYEAQ. V was trimmed by 1 base and J by 3 bases, leaving 13 bases between them. CDR3 protein: CASSLDTGRIYNEQFF. CDR3 DNA sequence: TGTGCCAGCAGCTTAGATACAGGACGAATCTACAATGAGCAGTTCTTC.

The gene calls are TRBV7-3 and TRBJ2-4, with D maybe TRBD2 (5 bases). This CDR3 region has 16 residues. In germline, CDR1 is SGHTA, CDR2 FQGTGA. Trimming cost V 4 bases and J 0 bases, with 13 bases left between them. The CDR3 DNA reads TGTGCCAGCAGCTCACGGGCGGGTAAAGCCAAAAACATTCAGTACTTC. Amino acid sequence: CASSSRAGKAKNIQYF.

This chain's CDR3 is CASSLVSGGNGYTF. Here the CDR3 DNA reads TGCGCCAGCAGCTTGGTGTCAGGGGGCAATGGCTACACCTTC. The rearrangement links TRBV5-1 to TRBJ1-2; 8 bases are shared with TRBD1. The CDR3 totals 14 residues. V shed 0 bases and J 6 bases; nucleotides not matched to a gene: 4. Germline V gene sequence: CDR1 SGHRS, CDR2 YFSETQ.

The chain has TRBV19 and TRBJ2-7; the match to TRBD1 covers 8 bases. This CDR3 contains 13 residues. Per the germline V gene, CDR1 is LNHDA and CDR2 is SQIVND (reference sequence). V was clipped by 6 bases and J by 5 bases; unmatched bases: 6. CDR3 DNA sequence: TGTGCCAGTAGAAAGACAGGGGTGGACGAGCAGTACTTC. Its translation: CASRKTGVDEQYF.

The sample holds a few counts of this clone. The chain links TRBV7-2 to TRBJ1-2, with TRBD1 identical over 8 bases. The CDR3 is made up of 13 amino acids. CDR1 is SGHTA and CDR2 is FQGNSA in the germline V gene. After removal of 5 bases from V and 11 bases from J, the junction contained 10 bases not matched to a gene. The CDR3 DNA follows: TGTGCCAGCAGCCCTGCAGGGGGCGTACATTACACCTTC. As protein: CASSPAGGVHYTF.

The chain's CDR3 is CASSFTGGIGYTF. The CDR3, as DNA: TGTGCCAGCAGTTTTACAGGGGGGATAGGCTACACCTTC. The chain uses TRBV6-5 and TRBJ1-2; 8 nucleotides match TRBD1. V was clipped by 4 bases and J by 8 bases; unmatched bases: 6. This CDR3 has 13 amino acids. Germline lookup yields CDR1 MNHEY and CDR2 SVGAGI.

V usage is TRBV9 and J usage is TRBJ2-1, with 7 bases aligning to TRBD1. V shed 3 bases, J shed 0 bases, and the junction held 12 bases outside the gene matches. Germline assignment: CDR1 SGDLS and CDR2 YYNGEE. The CDR3 has 18 amino acids. The CDR3 sequence: CASSASGRPGGSYNEQFF. In DNA, the CDR3 is TGTGCCAGCAGCGCCTCCGGCCGGCCAGGGGGCTCCTACAATGAGCAGTTCTTC.

V gene TRBV11-2 combines with J gene TRBJ1-2; tentative D call: TRBD1 (5 bases). V was clipped by 2 bases and J by 3 bases, with 7 bases between them. There are 13 residues in the CDR3. Per the germline V gene, CDR1 is SGHAT and CDR2 is FQNNGV. CDR3 sequence reads: CASSLKGDYGYTF. DNA of the CDR3: TGTGCCAGCAGCTTAAAAGGGGACTATGGCTACACCTTC.

The J gene is TRBJ2-4, the V gene TRBV3-1 (or the pseudogene TRBV3-2); TRBD2 might be the D (7 bases). V was trimmed by 6 bases and J by 3 bases, leaving 12 bases between them. This CDR3 contains 14 residues. The V gene's germline CDR1 is LGHDT and CDR2 YNNKEL (reference sequence). The CDR3 coding sequence is TGTGCCAGCAGGGGGGCGGGAGTCAAAAACATTCAGTACTTC. Encoded protein: CASRGAGVKNIQYF.

The chain uses TRBV4-3 and TRBJ2-7; 10 nucleotides agree with TRBD2. The trim removed 0 bases at V and 7 bases at J, leaving 6 bases unmatched. This CDR3 comprises 15 residues. Looked up from germline, CDR1 is LGHNA and CDR2 is YSLEER. Here the CDR3 DNA reads TGCGCCAGCAGCCAAGAAGGACTAGCGGCGGAGGAGCAGTACTTC. The encoded protein is CASSQEGLAAEEQYF.

The genes are TRBV7-2 and TRBJ1-2; TRBD1 aligns across 8 bases. Germline assignment: CDR1 SGHTA and CDR2 FQGNSA. CDR3 length: 15 amino acids. V lost 5 bases to trimming and J lost 1 base; unmatched junction nucleotides: 6. The CDR3, as DNA: TGTGCCAGCAGCCAATGGACAGGGCTTAACTATGGCTACACCTTC. Its translation: CASSQWTGLNYGYTF. Combining the CDR3 with reference TRBV7-2 and TRBJ1-2 gives the whole variable domain GAGVSQSPSNKVTEKGKDVELRCDPISGHTALYWYRQSLGQGLEFLIYFQGNSAPDKSGLPSDRFSAERTGGSVSTLTIQRTQQEDSAVYLCASSQWTGLNYGYTFGSGTRLTVV.